Following are 20 T cell receptor beta chains from one sample sequenced in a study of identifying expanded T cells in peripheral blood (dated by TCRdb to about 2019). The library came from the immunoSEQ multiplex PCR assay. In TCRdb, the immuneACCESS table is reduced to in-frame sequences with V and J assigned. These tables do not hold every clone; where another copy was compared, an unresolved V gene accounts for under half, and the others remain unexplained. Recorded for this sample are under 150,000 clones; around 84% of them occurred a single time. Approximately 3% of the sample comes from the top ten. Sequencing was done on a sample of blood. Receptors were obtained from a person aged 18 to 70 in good health.

The gene calls are TRBV6-1 and TRBJ1-4; no firm D call. CDR1 and CDR2 (germline): MNHNS, SASEGT. CDR3 length equals 14 residues. V was clipped by 2 bases and J by 1 base, with 5 bases between them. The CDR3 sequence: CASSELETNEKLFF. The CDR3 DNA reads as TGTGCCAGCAGTGAACTGGAAACTAATGAAAAACTGTTTTTT.

V and J are TRBV19 and TRBJ2-1; D gene ambiguous. Germline-derived CDR1 and CDR2 are LNHDA and SQIVND (reference sequence). This CDR3 region has 15 residues. The V end was cut by 5 bases, the J end by 0 bases, with 11 bases between. This CDR3 reads CASSLDLSSYNEQFF. DNA of the CDR3: TGTGCCAGTAGTCTTGACTTGAGCTCCTACAATGAGCAGTTCTTC.

The CDR3 region is CASSVERDNSPLHF. For the CDR3, the DNA is TGTGCCAGCAGCGTCGAGAGAGATAATTCACCCCTCCACTTT. The V and J genes are TRBV9 and TRBJ1-6; D not resolved. Trimming shortened V by 2 bases and J by 5 bases, and 8 bases separated the two germline ends. CDR3 length: 14 residues. The V gene's germline CDR1 is SGDLS and CDR2 YYNGEE.

The chain uses TRBV7-8 and TRBJ1-3, with 7 bases fitting TRBD1. Unmatched junction bases numbered 16, after V lost 1 base and J lost 4 bases. CDR1 is SGHVS and CDR2 is FQNEAQ in the germline V gene. There are 19 residues in the CDR3. CDR3 sequence: CASSLGVGQDASSGNTIYF. CDR3 DNA sequence: TGTGCCAGCAGCTTAGGAGTCGGACAGGACGCATCCTCAGGAAACACCATATATTTT.

This chain uses TRBV19 with TRBJ1-5; a possible D gene is TRBD1 (5 bases). The length of the CDR3 is 16 residues. V dropped 5 bases and J dropped 8 bases, with 22 bases sitting between them. Germline V gene lookup returns CDR1 LNHDA and CDR2 SQIVND (reference sequence). This CDR3 reads CASSEPGTPGGEPQHF. The CDR3, as DNA: TGTGCCAGTAGTGAACCGGGAACCCCCGGGGGGGAGCCCCAGCATTTT.

The chain links TRBV10-3 to TRBJ1-1, with no clear D. Trimming took 0 bases from V and 4 from J, leaving 6 bases between them. CDR1 is ENHRY and CDR2 is SYGVKD in the germline V gene. This CDR3 comprises 13 residues. The CDR3 protein is CAISESTVTEAFF. DNA for the CDR3: TGTGCCATCAGTGAGTCAACAGTCACTGAAGCTTTCTTT.

V usage is TRBV7-9 and J usage is TRBJ1-1; D is uncertain. V gave up 5 bases and J gave up 0 bases, with 10 bases separating them. There are 14 residues in the CDR3. CDR1 SEHNR and CDR2 FQNEAQ come from the germline V gene (reference sequence). The CDR3 DNA reads as TGTGCCAGCAGCCAAGGGCAGTTGAACACTGAAGCTTTCTTT. Translation: CASSQGQLNTEAFF.

The chain has TRBV28 and TRBJ2-3; a weak D match, TRBD1 (6 bases). The CDR3 is 15 residues long. Trimming took off 4 bases at V and 3 bases at J, with 14 bases between the two ends. Germline V gene data show CDR1 as MDHEN and CDR2 as SYDVKM. CDR3 sequence: CASSWYRDKTDTQYF. Here the CDR3 DNA reads TGTGCCAGCAGTTGGTACAGGGACAAAACAGATACGCAGTATTTT. Full variable domain (remainder filled in from reference TRBV28 and TRBJ2-3): DVKVTQSSRYLVKRTGEKVFLECVQDMDHENMFWYRQDPGLGLRLIYFSYDVKMKEKGDIPEGYSVSREKKERFSLILESASTNQTSMYLCASSWYRDKTDTQYFGPGTRLTVL.

The chain carries TRBV5-1 and TRBJ2-2, with D hard to call. The CDR3 is made up of 16 amino acids. CDR1 SGHRS and CDR2 YFSETQ come from the germline V gene. The ends were cut back, 2 bases at V and 0 bases at J, with 11 bases in the middle. In nucleotides, the CDR3 is TGCGCCAGCAGCTTCATTCGGTCACCGAACACCGGGGAGCTGTTTTTT. Its protein is CASSFIRSPNTGELFF.

This chain links TRBV30 with TRBJ2-2; 7 bases fit TRBD2. The V gene's germline CDR1 is GTSNPN and CDR2 SVGIG (reference sequence). Trimming took 2 bases from V and 6 from J; bases not matched to a gene: 6. CDR3 size: 14 residues. The CDR3: CAWSTGGWAGELFF. CDR3 coding DNA: TGTGCCTGGAGTACCGGGGGGTGGGCCGGGGAGCTGTTTTTT.

This clone was counted a few times. V gene TRBV2 combines with J gene TRBJ1-2; 9 bases fit TRBD1. Germline V gene lookup returns CDR1 SNHLY and CDR2 FYNNEI. The CDR3 loop spans 16 amino acids. V lost 6 bases, J lost 5 bases, and 13 bases stayed unmatched. CDR3 nucleotide sequence: TGTGCCAGCAGCGACACCGGGACAGGGTGGGGGTATGGCTACACCTTC. This gives the protein CASSDTGTGWGYGYTF.

The CDR3 here is CASSRQTYEQYF. The DNA of the CDR3 is TGTGCCAGCAGCCGACAGACCTACGAGCAGTACTTC. The rearrangement joins TRBV7-9 to TRBJ2-7, with D possibly TRBD1 on 5 matching bases. Germline V CDR1 and CDR2: SEHNR, FQNEAQ (reference sequence). V was clipped by 5 bases and J by 2 bases, with 7 bases between them. This CDR3 has 12 amino acids.

The count of this clone is one. The genes are TRBV25-1 and TRBJ2-5; D is tentatively TRBD1 or TRBD2 (5 bases each). This CDR3 has 16 amino acids. Trimming took 2 bases from V and 5 from J, leaving 18 bases between them. Germline CDR1 MGHDK, CDR2 SYGVNS. The chain's CDR3 is CASSEIEVGARETQYF. As DNA, the CDR3 is TGTGCCAGCAGTGAAATTGAGGTCGGGGCGAGGGAGACCCAGTACTTC.

The chain is built from TRBV5-4 and TRBJ2-2, with 10 positions matching TRBD2. The CDR3 extends over 17 amino acids. The germline CDR1 and CDR2 sequences are SGHNT and YYREEE (reference sequence). The ends lost 0 bases at V and 2 bases at J; junction bases unmatched: 4. The CDR3 nucleotides read TGTGCCAGCAGCTTGGACGGACTAGCGGCCAACACCGGGGAGCTGTTTTTT. Translation: CASSLDGLAANTGELFF.

The chain recombines TRBV5-1 with TRBJ1-6; D is undetermined. Deletions cut 4 bases from V and 5 bases from J, with 7 bases between. The V gene's germline CDR1 is SGHRS and CDR2 YFSETQ. CDR3 length: 13 residues. CDR3: CASSLDNNSPLHF. CDR3 bases: TGCGCCAGCAGCCTCGATAATAATTCACCCCTCCACTTT.

The CDR3: CASSLGDRGGTEAFF. The CDR3 DNA reads TGTGCCAGCAGCTTAGGGGACAGGGGTGGTACTGAAGCTTTCTTT. The V gene is TRBV7-6, the J gene TRBJ1-1; 10 positions match TRBD1. V dropped 1 base and J dropped 5; count of bases not matched to a gene: 4. Looked up from germline, CDR1 is SGHVS and CDR2 is FNYEAQ. The CDR3 extends over 15 amino acids.

CDR3 sequence: CASSLRGPNEKLFF. The DNA for the CDR3 is TGTGCCAGCAGCCTCAGGGGGCCTAATGAAAAACTGTTTTTT. The chain links TRBV7-9 to TRBJ1-4; TRBD1 matches at 8 bases. Germline V lookup: CDR1 SEHNR, CDR2 FQNEAQ (reference sequence). This CDR3 spans 14 amino acids. The trim removed 5 bases at V and 3 bases at J, leaving 2 bases unmatched. The variable domain in full, completed from reference TRBV7-9 and TRBJ1-4, reads DTGVSQNPRHKITKRGQNVTFRCDPISEHNRLYWYRQTLGQGPEFLTYFQNEAQLEKSRLLSDRFSAERPKGSFSTLEIQRTEQGDSAMYLCASSLRGPNEKLFFGSGTQLSVL.

This clone was found a few times. V and J are TRBV5-1 and TRBJ2-7, with 12 bases identical to TRBD1. The V and J ends lost 2 bases and 5 bases, in that order; junction bases with no gene match: 14. Germline CDR1 is SGHRS and CDR2 is YFSETQ. CDR3 length: 18 residues. The CDR3 loop reads CASSLALYYGTGGHEQYF. DNA of the CDR3: TGCGCCAGCAGCTTAGCCCTCTACTATGGGACAGGGGGCCACGAGCAGTACTTC.

In DNA form, the CDR3 reads TGTGCCTGGAGTGTGACAGACCAAGAGACCCAGTACTTC. Translated: CAWSVTDQETQYF. The gene calls are TRBV30 and TRBJ2-5; TRBD1 is a possible D gene (5 bases). The CDR3 extends over 13 amino acids. Germline V gene sequence: CDR1 GTSNPN, CDR2 SVGIG (reference sequence). Trimming cost V 0 bases and J 0 bases, with 5 bases left between them. The variable domain in full, with the rest retrieved from reference TRBV30 and TRBJ2-5, is SQTIHQWPATLVQPVGSPLSLECTVEGTSNPNLYWYRQAAGRGLQLLFYSVGIGQISSEVPQNLSASRPQDRQFILSSKKLLLSDSGFYLCAWSVTDQETQYFGPGTRLLVL.

The chain couples TRBV19 to TRBJ2-7; TRBD1 might be the D (5 bases). The CDR3 sequence is 16 residues long. The germline V and J ends were trimmed by 4 bases and 2 bases, with 18 bases remaining between them. Germline lookup yields CDR1 LNHDA and CDR2 SQIVND (reference sequence). DNA of the CDR3: TGTGCCAGTAGTAACGGGCCGGACAAAGGGACCTACGAGCAGTACTTC. It codes for CASSNGPDKGTYEQYF.